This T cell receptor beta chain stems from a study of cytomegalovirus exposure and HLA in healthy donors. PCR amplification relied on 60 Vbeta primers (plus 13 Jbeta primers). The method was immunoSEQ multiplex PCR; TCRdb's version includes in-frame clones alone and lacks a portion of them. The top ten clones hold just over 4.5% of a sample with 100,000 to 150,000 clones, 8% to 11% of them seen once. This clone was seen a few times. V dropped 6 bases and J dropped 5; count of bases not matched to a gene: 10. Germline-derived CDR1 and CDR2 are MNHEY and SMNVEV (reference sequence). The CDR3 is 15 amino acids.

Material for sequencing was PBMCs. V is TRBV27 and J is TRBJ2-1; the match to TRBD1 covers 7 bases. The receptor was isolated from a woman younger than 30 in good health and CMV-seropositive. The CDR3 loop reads CASSRTGTVDNEQFF. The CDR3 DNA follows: TGTGCCAGCAGCCGCACCGGGACAGTGGACAATGAGCAGTTCTTC.